This TCR beta chain is drawn from a study of CD8 T cells in ankylosing spondylitis. The authors made TCR beta libraries by quantitative 5'-RACE with molecular barcodes. One entry per CDR3 protein, called by TCRdb with MiXCR from the 5' RACE reads. Found here are about 510,000 distinct CDR3 sequences, less than 6% of them singletons; the top ten hold approximately 4%. Study-wide points: Clones linked with disease were CD8+ and fairly uncommon in the peripheral blood. It appeared that ankylosing spondylitis blood was characterized by a TCR beta motif of several highly homologous variants. The study looked at matched synovial fluid samples from ankylosing spondylitis patients. Disease-linked clones were reported to be significantly enriched there.

Germline assignment: CDR1 MGHDK and CDR2 SYGVNS. Trimming left V 4 bases short and J 6 bases short, with 10 bases between. The CDR3 runs 12 residues. This clonotype was seen ten or more times. Its antigen remains unknown. The receptor was isolated from a male donor with ankylosing spondylitis. V is TRBV25-1 and J is TRBJ2-7; the D gene could be TRBD1 or TRBD2 (5 bases each). What was sequenced was blood, either unsorted or a sorted T cell fraction (not recorded which). In DNA form, the CDR3 reads TGTGCCAGCAGTGCGGGGACGGGCGAGCAGTACTTC. It yields the protein CASSAGTGEQYF.